The 14 T cell receptor beta chains listed next were all sequenced from one sample in a study of blood T cell repertoires in COVID-19. Clones were sequenced by immunoSEQ multiplex PCR, and TCRdb holds only the in-frame ones, with some missing. Of 250,000 to 350,000 clones in the sample, roughly 87% were seen once. Sequenced material: peripheral blood. The receptors were sampled from a woman aged 45 to 65 who had recovered from COVID-19.

This chain joins TRBV6-2 or TRBV6-3 and TRBJ1-5; D is undetermined. Deletions cut 0 bases from V and 1 base from J, with 4 bases between. Germline-derived CDR1 and CDR2 are MNHEY and SVGEGT. This CDR3 has 14 residues. CDR3 bases: TGTGCCAGCAGTTACTCTCAGAGCAATCAGCCCCAGCATTTT. It codes for CASSYSQSNQPQHF.

The chain couples TRBV3-1 (or the pseudogene TRBV3-2) to TRBJ1-2; D is unclear. The V gene lost 6 bases and the J gene lost 8 bases, with 19 bases spanning the gap. CDR1 and CDR2 from the germline V gene are LGHDT and YNNKEL (reference sequence). The CDR3 totals 14 residues. The CDR3 loop is CASSVSGSSGGYTF. The DNA of the CDR3 is TGTGCCAGCAGTGTATCAGGATCCTCGGGAGGCTACACCTTC.

The gene calls are TRBV5-1 and TRBJ1-2; no firm D call. Per the germline V gene, CDR1 is SGHRS and CDR2 is YFSETQ. This CDR3 region has 14 residues. Trimming pared 4 bases from V and 0 bases from J, leaving 10 bases between. DNA of the CDR3: TGCGCCAGCAGCCCCTTGGCGGCTAACTATGGCTACACCTTC. Translating gives CASSPLAANYGYTF.

This rearrangement joins TRBV4-1 to TRBJ1-5; weak D call: TRBD1 (5 bases). Trimming shortened V by 9 bases and J by 4 bases, and 19 bases separated the two germline ends. The germline V gene has CDR1 MGHRA and CDR2 YSYEKL. CDR3 length: 15 amino acids. Here the CDR3 reads CARAGGRWENQPQHF. CDR3 in DNA: TGCGCCAGGGCGGGGGGACGTTGGGAAAATCAGCCCCAGCATTTT.

This chain joins TRBV28 and TRBJ1-2, with TRBD1 matching 8 bases. CDR3 size: 15 residues. Germline assignment: CDR1 MDHEN and CDR2 SYDVKM. V gave up 6 bases and J gave up 3 bases; unmatched junction bases: 9. CDR3 loop: CASSAVDRGHYGYTF. The CDR3 coding sequence is TGTGCCAGCAGCGCTGTTGACAGGGGTCACTATGGCTACACCTTC.

The chain is built from TRBV18 and TRBJ2-6; D is perhaps TRBD2 (7 bases). Germline CDR1 reads KGHSH; CDR2 reads LQKENI. CDR3 length: 18 residues. V was cut by 8 bases and J by 4 bases, with 24 bases left in between. This chain's CDR3 is CASQGTGGRKSGANVLTF. Written as DNA, the CDR3 is TGTGCCAGCCAGGGAACCGGGGGGCGCAAGTCAGGGGCCAACGTCCTGACTTTC.

V gene TRBV9 combines with J gene TRBJ1-2; no definite D call. V was shortened by 10 bases and J by 0 bases, with 7 bases between the two germline ends. Germline loops: CDR1 SGDLS, CDR2 YYNGEE. The CDR3 spans 11 residues. The CDR3 nucleotides read TGTGCCCTAGGAGCTAACTATGGCTACACCTTC. It specifies CALGANYGYTF.

The CDR3 DNA follows: TGCGCCAGCAGCCCCGGACAGTCCCTGGGCTACACCTTC. The encoded protein is CASSPGQSLGYTF. This rearrangement joins TRBV4-3 to TRBJ1-2, with D possibly being TRBD1 (6 bases). The CDR3 is made up of 13 amino acids. V was shortened by 4 bases and J by 8 bases, with 14 bases between the two germline ends. In germline, CDR1 is LGHNA, CDR2 YSLEER.

The chain combines TRBV4-1 with TRBJ1-1; 10 bases line up with TRBD1. Germline CDR1 MGHRA, CDR2 YSYEKL. The V gene end was trimmed by 5 bases and the J gene end by 2 bases; junction bases not matched to a gene: 5. The CDR3 covers 15 residues. The CDR3 nucleotides are TGCGCCAGCAGCGGACAGGGGGTTCTAAACACTGAAGCTTTCTTT. It is translated as CASSGQGVLNTEAFF.

This chain uses TRBV2 with TRBJ2-5; 9 positions agree with TRBD2. CDR3 size: 16 residues. Germline V CDR1 and CDR2: SNHLY, FYNNEI. V was clipped by 8 bases and J by 5 bases; unmatched bases: 15. The CDR3 DNA is TGTGCCAGCCCGACTAGCGGACTCTTGAGGGCGGAGACCCAGTACTTC. Translation gives CASPTSGLLRAETQYF. The full variable domain, its missing parts supplied by reference TRBV2 and TRBJ2-5, is EPEVTQTPSHQVTQMGQEVILRCVPISNHLYFYWYRQILGQKVEFLVSFYNNEISEKSEIFDDQFSVERPDGSNFTLKIRSTKLEDSAMYFCASPTSGLLRAETQYFGPGTRLLVL.

The J gene is TRBJ2-1, the V gene TRBV29-1, with TRBD2 as a possible D gene (5 bases). Trimming removed 2 bases at V and 8 bases at J, with 16 bases between. The CDR3 is made up of 14 amino acids. Germline V CDR1 and CDR2: SQVTM, ANQGSEA. The CDR3 sequence is CSVEPSRLPHEQFF. CDR3 nucleotides: TGCAGCGTTGAACCTAGCAGGTTGCCTCATGAGCAGTTCTTC.

The chain recombines TRBV4-2 with TRBJ2-3; D is unclear. This CDR3 contains 16 residues. Germline V gives CDR1 LGHNA, CDR2 YNFKEQ. V lost 4 bases to trimming and J lost 2 bases, with 16 bases between them. CDR3 loop: CASSRATSTYTDTQYF. CDR3 nucleotides: TGTGCCAGCAGCCGCGCGACTTCTACTTACACAGATACGCAGTATTTT.

A few counts support this clone. V is TRBV6-5 and J is TRBJ1-5; TRBD1 agrees at 9 bases. Germline V gene data show CDR1 as MNHEY and CDR2 as SVGAGI. The length of the CDR3 is 14 residues. V lost 6 bases to trimming and J lost 7 bases; unmatched junction nucleotides: 7. The CDR3 DNA is TGTGCCAGCAGCAGGGACAGGGATGGGCAGCCCCAGCATTTT. Its translation is CASSRDRDGQPQHF.

The chain uses TRBV7-9 and TRBJ1-4; 9 bases line up with TRBD1. CDR1 is SEHNR and CDR2 is FQNEAQ in the germline V gene (reference sequence). V lost 2 bases, J lost 8 bases, and 6 bases stayed unmatched. CDR3 length: 15 amino acids. The CDR3 DNA sequence: TGTGCCAGCAGCTTAACAGGGGGCGGTAGGGAAAAACTGTTTTTT. Residues: CASSLTGGGREKLFF.